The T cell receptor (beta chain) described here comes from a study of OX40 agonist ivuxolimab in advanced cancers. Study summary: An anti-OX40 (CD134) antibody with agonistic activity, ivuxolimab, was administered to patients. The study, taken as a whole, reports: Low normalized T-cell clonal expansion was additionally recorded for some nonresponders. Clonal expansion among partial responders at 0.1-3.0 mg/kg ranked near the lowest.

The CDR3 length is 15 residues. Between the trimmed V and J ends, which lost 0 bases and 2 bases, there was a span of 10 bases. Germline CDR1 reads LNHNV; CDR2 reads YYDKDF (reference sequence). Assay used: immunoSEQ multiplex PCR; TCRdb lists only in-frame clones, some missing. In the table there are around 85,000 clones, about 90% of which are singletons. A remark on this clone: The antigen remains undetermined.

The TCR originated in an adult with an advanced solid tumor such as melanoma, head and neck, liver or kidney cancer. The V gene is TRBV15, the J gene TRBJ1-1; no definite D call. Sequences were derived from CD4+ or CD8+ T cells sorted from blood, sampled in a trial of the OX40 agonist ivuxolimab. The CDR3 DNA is TGTGCCACCAGCAGAGATCCGGGGTCTAACACTGAAGCTTTCTTT. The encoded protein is CATSRDPGSNTEAFF.